The entry that follows covers one T cell receptor beta chain sequence. Germline CDR1 SGDLS, CDR2 YYNGEE. Trimming cost V 3 bases and J 5 bases; bases outside gene matches: 2. The CDR3 length is 12 residues. This sample was taken from a study of blood T cell repertoires in COVID-19. Study overall: Collection of acute and convalescent COVID-19 samples took place in the United States, Italy and Spain. In each case, the material was cDNA or gDNA derived from T cells, B-cell-depleted T cells, or PBMCs.

The authors' processing: Amplification of reference gene primers was used by the study to estimate nucleated cell counts. Libraries were prepared by immunoSEQ multiplex PCR; TCRdb keeps only in-frame clonotypes and omits some of them. D and trimming were read from the DNA, whereas the V and J calls and clone size are those reported in that table. The sample includes about 370,000 clones, roughly 86% seen only once; the top ten take 1.7%. Those enrolled, adults aged about 18 to 95 years, came from 24 US areas. The clonotype was recovered from a woman in her twenties or thirties who had recovered from COVID-19. The chain employs TRBV9 and TRBJ2-7, with 7 bases lining up with TRBD1. Specimen: PBMCs or T cells enriched from blood (not recorded which). The CDR3 sequence is CASSGQGDEQYF. Written as DNA, the CDR3 is TGTGCCAGCAGCGGTCAGGGGGACGAGCAGTACTTC.